Sequencing of this TCR beta chain was carried out in a study of blood T cells in healthy people across ages. The ends lost 5 bases at V and 6 bases at J; junction bases unmatched: 16. The CDR3 runs 18 residues. Per the germline V gene, CDR1 is LGHNA and CDR2 is YNFKEQ. Alongside a J-beta primer mix, a sample-barcoded 5' primer served in a second PCR lasting about 7 to 11 cycles. A 12-random-nucleotide template-switch adaptor tagged each cDNA molecule. TCRdb reanalysed the 5' RACE reads using MiXCR and keeps one entry per CDR3 protein. The repertoire holds a few hundred thousand distinct CDR3 sequences, with approximately 25% as singletons. This clonotype has only a few counts.

The sequence was collected from a woman aged 70 to 79 in good health. This chain joins TRBV4-2 and TRBJ2-1; 10 bases are a match to TRBD2. The sample consisted of blood. DNA for the CDR3: TGTGCCAGCAGCAGTGTAGATGCTAGCGGGGGTCTAGCCAATGAGCAGTTCTTC. Amino acids: CASSSVDASGGLANEQFF.